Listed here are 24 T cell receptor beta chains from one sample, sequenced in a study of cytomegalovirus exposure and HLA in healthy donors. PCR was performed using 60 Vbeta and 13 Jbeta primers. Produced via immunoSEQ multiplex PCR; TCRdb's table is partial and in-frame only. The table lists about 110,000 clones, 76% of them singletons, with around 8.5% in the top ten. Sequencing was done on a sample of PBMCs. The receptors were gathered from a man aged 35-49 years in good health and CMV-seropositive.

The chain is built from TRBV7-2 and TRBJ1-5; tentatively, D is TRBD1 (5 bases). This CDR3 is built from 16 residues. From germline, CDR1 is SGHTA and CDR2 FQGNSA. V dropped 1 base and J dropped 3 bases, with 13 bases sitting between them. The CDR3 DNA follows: TGTGCCAGCAGCTTAGTTCCAGGGCGCGTCAATCAGCCCCAGCATTTT. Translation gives CASSLVPGRVNQPQHF.

The CDR3 loop reads CASTLLGPGNTGELFF. CDR3 nucleotide sequence: TGTGCCAGCACTCTTCTGGGGCCAGGAAACACCGGGGAGCTGTTTTTT. The rearrangement links TRBV6-6 to TRBJ2-2; tentatively, D is TRBD1 (5 bases). V was shortened by 7 bases and J by 2 bases, with 17 bases between the two germline ends. CDR3 size: 16 residues. The germline V gene encodes CDR1 MNHNY and CDR2 SVGAGI (reference sequence).

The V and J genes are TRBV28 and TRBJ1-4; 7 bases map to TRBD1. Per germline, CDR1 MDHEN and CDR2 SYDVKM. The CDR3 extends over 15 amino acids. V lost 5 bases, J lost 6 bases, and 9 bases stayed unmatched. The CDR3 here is CASSQRQGIDEKLFF. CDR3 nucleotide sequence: TGTGCCAGCAGTCAAAGACAGGGAATCGATGAAAAACTGTTTTTT.

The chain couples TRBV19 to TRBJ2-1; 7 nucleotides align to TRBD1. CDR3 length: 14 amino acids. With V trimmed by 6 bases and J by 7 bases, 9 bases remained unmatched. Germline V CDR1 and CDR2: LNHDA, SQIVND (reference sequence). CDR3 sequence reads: CASSPRDSKNEQFF. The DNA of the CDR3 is TGTGCCAGTAGCCCTAGGGACAGTAAAAATGAGCAGTTCTTC.

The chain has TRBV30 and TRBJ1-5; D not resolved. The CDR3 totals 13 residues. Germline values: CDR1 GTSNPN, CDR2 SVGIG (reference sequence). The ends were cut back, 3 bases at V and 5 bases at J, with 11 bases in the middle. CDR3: CAWRAAIHQPQHF. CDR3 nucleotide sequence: TGTGCCTGGAGAGCCGCTATCCATCAGCCCCAGCATTTT. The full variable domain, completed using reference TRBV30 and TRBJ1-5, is SQTIHQWPATLVQPVGSPLSLECTVEGTSNPNLYWYRQAAGRGLQLLFYSVGIGQISSEVPQNLSASRPQDRQFILSSKKLLLSDSGFYLCAWRAAIHQPQHFGDGTRLSIL.

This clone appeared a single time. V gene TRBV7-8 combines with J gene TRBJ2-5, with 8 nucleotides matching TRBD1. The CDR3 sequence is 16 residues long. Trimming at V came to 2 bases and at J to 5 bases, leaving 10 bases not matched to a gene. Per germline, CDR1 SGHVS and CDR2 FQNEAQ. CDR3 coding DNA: TGTGCCAGCAGCTTAACTGGACAGGGATTAATGGAGACCCAGTACTTC. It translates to CASSLTGQGLMETQYF.

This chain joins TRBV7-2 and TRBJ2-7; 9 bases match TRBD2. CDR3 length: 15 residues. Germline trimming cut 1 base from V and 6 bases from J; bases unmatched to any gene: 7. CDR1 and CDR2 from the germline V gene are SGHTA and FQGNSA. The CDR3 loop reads CASSLVVAGALEQYF. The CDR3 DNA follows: TGTGCCAGCAGCTTAGTAGTAGCGGGAGCTCTCGAGCAGTACTTC. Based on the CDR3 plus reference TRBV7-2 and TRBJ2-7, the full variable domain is GAGVSQSPSNKVTEKGKDVELRCDPISGHTALYWYRQSLGQGLEFLIYFQGNSAPDKSGLPSDRFSAERTGGSVSTLTIQRTQQEDSAVYLCASSLVVAGALEQYFGPGTRLTVT.

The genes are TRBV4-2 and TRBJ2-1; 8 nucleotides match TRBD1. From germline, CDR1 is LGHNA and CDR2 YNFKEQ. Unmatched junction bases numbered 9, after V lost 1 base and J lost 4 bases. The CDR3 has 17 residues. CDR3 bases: TGTGCCAGCAGCCAAGGGGTCCCAGGGGGCCGATACAATGAGCAGTTCTTC. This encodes CASSQGVPGGRYNEQFF.

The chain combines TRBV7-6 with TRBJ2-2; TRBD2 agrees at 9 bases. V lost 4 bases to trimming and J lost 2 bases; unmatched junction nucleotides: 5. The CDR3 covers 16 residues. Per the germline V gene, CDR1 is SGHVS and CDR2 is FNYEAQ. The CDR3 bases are TGTGCCAGCAGCTATAGCGGGAGCCTTAACACCGGGGAGCTGTTTTTT. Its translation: CASSYSGSLNTGELFF.

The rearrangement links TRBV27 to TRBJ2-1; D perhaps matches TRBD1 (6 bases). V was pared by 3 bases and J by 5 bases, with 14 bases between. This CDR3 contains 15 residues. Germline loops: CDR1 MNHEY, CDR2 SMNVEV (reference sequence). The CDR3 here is CASSFGWDIDNEQFF. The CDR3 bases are TGTGCCAGCAGTTTTGGGTGGGACATTGACAATGAGCAGTTCTTC.

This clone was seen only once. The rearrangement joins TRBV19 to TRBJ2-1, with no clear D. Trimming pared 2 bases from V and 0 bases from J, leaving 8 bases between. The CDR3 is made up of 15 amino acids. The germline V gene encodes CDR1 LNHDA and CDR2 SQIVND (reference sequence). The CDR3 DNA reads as TGTGCCAGTAGTATACTCCCGAGCTCCTACAATGAGCAGTTCTTC. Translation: CASSILPSSYNEQFF.

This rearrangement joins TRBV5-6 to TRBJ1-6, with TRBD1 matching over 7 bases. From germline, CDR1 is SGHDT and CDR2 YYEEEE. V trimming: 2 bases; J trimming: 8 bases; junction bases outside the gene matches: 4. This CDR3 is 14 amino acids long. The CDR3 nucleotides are TGTGCCAGCAGCTTCGACAGGGTGGATTCACCCCTCCACTTT. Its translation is CASSFDRVDSPLHF. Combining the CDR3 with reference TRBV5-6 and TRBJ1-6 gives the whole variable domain DAGVTQSPTHLIKTRGQQVTLRCSPKSGHDTVSWYQQALGQGPQFIFQYYEEEERQRGNFPDRFSGHQFPNYSSELNVNALLLGDSALYLCASSFDRVDSPLHFGNGTRLTVT.

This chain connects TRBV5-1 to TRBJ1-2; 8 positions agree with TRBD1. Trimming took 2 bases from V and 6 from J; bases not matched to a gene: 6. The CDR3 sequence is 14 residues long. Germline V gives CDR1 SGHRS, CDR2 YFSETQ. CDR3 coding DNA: TGCGCCAGCAGCTTCCGGACAGGGACGGATGGCTACACCTTC. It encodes CASSFRTGTDGYTF.

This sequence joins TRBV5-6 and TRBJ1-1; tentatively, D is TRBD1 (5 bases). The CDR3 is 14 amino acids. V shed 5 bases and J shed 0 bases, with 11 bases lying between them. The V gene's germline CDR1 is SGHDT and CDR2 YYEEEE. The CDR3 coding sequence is TGTGCCAGCAGGGTGGAGGGGTTGAACACTGAAGCTTTCTTT. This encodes CASRVEGLNTEAFF.

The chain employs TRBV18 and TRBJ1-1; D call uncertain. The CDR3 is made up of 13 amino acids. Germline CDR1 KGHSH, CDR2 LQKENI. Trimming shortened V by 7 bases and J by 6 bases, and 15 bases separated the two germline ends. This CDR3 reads CASFPVPRSEAFF. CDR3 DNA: TGTGCCAGCTTTCCGGTCCCGAGATCTGAAGCTTTCTTT.

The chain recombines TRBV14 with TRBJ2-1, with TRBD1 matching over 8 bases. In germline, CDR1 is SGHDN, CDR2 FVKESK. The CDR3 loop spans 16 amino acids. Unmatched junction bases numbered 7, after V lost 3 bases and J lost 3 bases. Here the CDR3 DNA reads TGTGCCAGCAGCCATACAGGGGGATTCTTCTACAATGAGCAGTTCTTC. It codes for CASSHTGGFFYNEQFF.

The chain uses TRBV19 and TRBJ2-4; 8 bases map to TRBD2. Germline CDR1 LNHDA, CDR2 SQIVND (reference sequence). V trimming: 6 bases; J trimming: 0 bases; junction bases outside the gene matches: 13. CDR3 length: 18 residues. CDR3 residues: CASSPGLAGFIAKNIQYF. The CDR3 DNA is TGTGCCAGTAGCCCGGGGCTAGCGGGCTTCATAGCCAAAAACATTCAGTACTTC.

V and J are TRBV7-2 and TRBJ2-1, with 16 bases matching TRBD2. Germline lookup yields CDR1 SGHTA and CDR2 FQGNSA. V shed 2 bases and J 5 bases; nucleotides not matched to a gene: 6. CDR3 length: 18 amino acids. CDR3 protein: CASSLQGLAGGLDNEQFF. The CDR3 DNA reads TGTGCCAGCAGCTTACAGGGACTAGCGGGGGGGCTCGACAATGAGCAGTTCTTC.

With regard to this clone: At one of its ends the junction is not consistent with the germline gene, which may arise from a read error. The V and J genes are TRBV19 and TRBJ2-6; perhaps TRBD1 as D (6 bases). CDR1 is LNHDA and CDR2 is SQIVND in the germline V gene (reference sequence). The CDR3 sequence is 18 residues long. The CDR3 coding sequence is TGTGCCTCCTTTTCCGACAGGACGAAGGTCTCTGGGGCCAACGGCCTGACTTTC. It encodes CASFSDRTKVSGANGLTF.

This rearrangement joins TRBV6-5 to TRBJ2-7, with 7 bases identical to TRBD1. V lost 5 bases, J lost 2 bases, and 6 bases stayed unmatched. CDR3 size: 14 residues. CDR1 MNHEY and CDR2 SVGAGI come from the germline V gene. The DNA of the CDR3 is TGTGCCAGCAGTCGAACAGGGGTTGCCTACGAGCAGTACTTC. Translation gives CASSRTGVAYEQYF.

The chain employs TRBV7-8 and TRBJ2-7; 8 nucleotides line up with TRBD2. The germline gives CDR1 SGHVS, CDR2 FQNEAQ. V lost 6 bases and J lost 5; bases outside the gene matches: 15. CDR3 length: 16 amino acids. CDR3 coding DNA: TGTGCCAGCAGTCCTCGCCCCAGCGGGAGCGCCCACGAGCAGTACTTC. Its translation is CASSPRPSGSAHEQYF.

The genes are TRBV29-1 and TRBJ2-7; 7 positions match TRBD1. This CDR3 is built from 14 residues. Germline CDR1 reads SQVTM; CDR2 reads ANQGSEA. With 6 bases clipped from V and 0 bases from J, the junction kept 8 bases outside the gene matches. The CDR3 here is CSVATGISSYEQYF. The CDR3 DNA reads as TGCAGCGTCGCGACAGGGATTAGCTCCTACGAGCAGTACTTC.

The CDR3 DNA is TGTGCCAGCAGTCCGAGGGGGGGTGACTATGGCTACACCTTC. It translates to CASSPRGGDYGYTF. This chain joins TRBV6-5 and TRBJ1-2, with D possibly being TRBD1 (6 bases). Germline values: CDR1 MNHEY, CDR2 SVGAGI. This CDR3 spans 14 amino acids. The V and J ends lost 5 bases and 3 bases respectively, with 13 bases between them.

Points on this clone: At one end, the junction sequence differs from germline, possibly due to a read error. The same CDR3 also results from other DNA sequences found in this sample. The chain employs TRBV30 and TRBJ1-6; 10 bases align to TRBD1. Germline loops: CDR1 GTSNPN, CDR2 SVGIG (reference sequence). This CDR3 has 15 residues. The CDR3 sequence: CAWRKGQGNNSPLHF. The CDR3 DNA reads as TGTGCCTGGAGGAAGGGACAGGGGAATAATTCACCCCTCCACTTC.